Sequencing of this T cell receptor (beta chain) was carried out in a study of T cell responses to AZD1222 COVID-19 vaccine. Findings and limits, study-wide: At 160-218 and 743-854, vaccine-associated CD4 TCRs were dominant, and they spanned spike. Among the donors, most were white British and more were female, and clonal diversity was possibly underestimated.

TCRdb keeps only in-frame clones here, not all; method: immunoSEQ multiplex PCR. The sample lists over 85,000 clones, around nine tenths seen once, with 9.5% to 15% in the top ten. The germline V gene encodes CDR1 MDHEN and CDR2 SYDVKM. This CDR3 has 12 residues. With 5 bases removed from V and 15 bases from J, the gap between germline ends came to 17 bases. Points on this clone: Its antigen remains unidentified.

V is TRBV28 and J is TRBJ1-5; D may be TRBD1 (6 bases). The specimen was peripheral blood, collected on day 0 of AZD1222 vaccination. The clonotype comes from an adult in good health. CDR3 nucleotide sequence: TGTGCCAGCAGTCCAAGAGCGGGACAAAGGCATTTT. Protein: CASSPRAGQRHF.